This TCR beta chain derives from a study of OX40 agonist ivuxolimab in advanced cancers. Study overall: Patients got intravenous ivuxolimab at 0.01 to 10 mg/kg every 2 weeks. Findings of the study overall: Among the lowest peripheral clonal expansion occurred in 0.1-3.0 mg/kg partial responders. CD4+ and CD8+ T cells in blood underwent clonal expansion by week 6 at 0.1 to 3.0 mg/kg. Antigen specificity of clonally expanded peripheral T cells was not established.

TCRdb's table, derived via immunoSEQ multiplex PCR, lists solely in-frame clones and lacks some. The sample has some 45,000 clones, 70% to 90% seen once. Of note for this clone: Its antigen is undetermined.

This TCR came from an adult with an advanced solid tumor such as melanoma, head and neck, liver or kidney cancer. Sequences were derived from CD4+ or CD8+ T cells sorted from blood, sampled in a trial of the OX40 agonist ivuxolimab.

In DNA form, the CDR3 reads TGTGCCAGCAGTGAACGGGTAGGGGAGAACTACGAGCAGTACTTC. This translates into CASSERVGENYEQYF. The chain recombines TRBV6-1 with TRBJ2-5, with D possibly being TRBD1 or TRBD2 (5 bases each). The J call may be mistaken, given a closer DNA end match to TRBJ2-7. Germline lookup yields CDR1 MNHNS and CDR2 SASEGT. The CDR3 is 15 amino acids.